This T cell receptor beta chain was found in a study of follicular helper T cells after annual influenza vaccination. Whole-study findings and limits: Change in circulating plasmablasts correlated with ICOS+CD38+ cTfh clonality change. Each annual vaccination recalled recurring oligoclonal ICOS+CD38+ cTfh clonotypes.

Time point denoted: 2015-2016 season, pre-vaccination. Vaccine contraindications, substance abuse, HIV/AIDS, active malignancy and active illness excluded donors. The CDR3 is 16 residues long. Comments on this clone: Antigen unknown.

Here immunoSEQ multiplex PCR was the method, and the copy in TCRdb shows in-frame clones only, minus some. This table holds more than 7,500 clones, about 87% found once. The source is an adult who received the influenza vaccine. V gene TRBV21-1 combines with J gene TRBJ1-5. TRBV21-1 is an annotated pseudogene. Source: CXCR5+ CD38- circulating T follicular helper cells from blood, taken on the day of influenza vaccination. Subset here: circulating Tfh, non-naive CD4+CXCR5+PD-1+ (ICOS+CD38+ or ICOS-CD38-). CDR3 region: CASSSPGGAGHQPQHF. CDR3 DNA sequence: TGTGCCAGCAGCTCCCCGGGGGGGGCGGGCCATCAGCCCCAGCATTTT.